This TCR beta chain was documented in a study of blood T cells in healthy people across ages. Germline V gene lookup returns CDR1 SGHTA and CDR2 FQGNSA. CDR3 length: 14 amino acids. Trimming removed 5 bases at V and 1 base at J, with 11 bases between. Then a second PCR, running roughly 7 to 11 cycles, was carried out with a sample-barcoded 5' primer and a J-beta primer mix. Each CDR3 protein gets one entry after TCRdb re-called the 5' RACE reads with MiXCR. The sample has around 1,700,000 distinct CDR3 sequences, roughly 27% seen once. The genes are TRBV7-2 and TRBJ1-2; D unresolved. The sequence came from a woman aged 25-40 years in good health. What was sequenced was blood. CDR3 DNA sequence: TGTGCCAGCAGCACTTCGGACCATAACTATGGCTACACCTTC. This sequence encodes CASSTSDHNYGYTF.